These 14 T cell receptor beta chains were sequenced from one sample in a study of blood T cell repertoires in COVID-19. The assay was immunoSEQ multiplex PCR, and TCRdb's table has in-frame clones only and misses some. The sample has just under 250,000 clones, around nine tenths seen once. Sequencing was performed on PBMCs or T cells enriched from blood (not recorded which). The receptors were gathered from a woman in her twenties or thirties who had recovered from COVID-19.

This sequence joins TRBV27 and TRBJ2-2, with no clear D. Trimming stripped 1 base from V and 10 bases from J, with 10 bases between. Germline V lookup: CDR1 MNHEY, CDR2 SMNVEV (reference sequence). This CDR3 is built from 13 residues. The CDR3 loop is CASSLFFPPELFF. The CDR3 DNA reads TGTGCCAGCAGTTTATTCTTTCCCCCGGAGCTGTTTTTT.

The chain links TRBV20-1 to TRBJ2-5; TRBD2 might be the D (5 bases). Trimming left V 8 bases short and J 5 bases short, with 12 bases between. In germline, CDR1 is DFQATT, CDR2 SNEGSKA (reference sequence). The length of the CDR3 is 11 residues. The CDR3 spells CSPMEVETQYF. CDR3 sequence (DNA): TGCAGTCCTATGGAGGTTGAGACCCAGTACTTC.

The chain combines TRBV9 with TRBJ2-1; 14 bases match TRBD2. Unmatched junction bases numbered 7, after V lost 0 bases and J lost 14 bases. The CDR3 spans 15 residues. Looked up from germline, CDR1 is SGDLS and CDR2 is YYNGEE. The CDR3 coding sequence is TGTGCCAGCAGCGTAGAAGGGACTAGCGGGAGCTTTGAGTTCTTC. Amino acid sequence: CASSVEGTSGSFEFF. Full variable domain (rest looked up from reference TRBV9 and TRBJ2-1): DSGVTQTPKHLITATGQRVTLRCSPRSGDLSVYWYQQSLDQGLQFLIQYYNGEERAKGNILERFSAQQFPDLHSELNLSSLELGDSALYFCASSVEGTSGSFEFFGPGTRLTVL.

This chain connects TRBV5-6 to TRBJ1-1; 10 bases match TRBD1. The CDR3 is 16 residues long. Germline lookup yields CDR1 SGHDT and CDR2 YYEEEE. V gave up 2 bases and J gave up 5 bases; unmatched junction bases: 9. The CDR3 DNA reads TGTGCCAGCAGCTTACTGACAGGGGGCGTAGGGACTGAAGCTTTCTTT. Protein product: CASSLLTGGVGTEAFF.

The chain employs TRBV28 and TRBJ2-1; no reliable D call. From germline, CDR1 is MDHEN and CDR2 SYDVKM. Between the trimmed V and J ends, which lost 11 bases and 2 bases, there was a span of 16 bases. The CDR3 is 14 amino acids. This CDR3 reads CASQEVPTYNEQFF. CDR3 DNA: TGTGCCTCCCAAGAGGTTCCCACCTACAATGAGCAGTTCTTC. The variable domain in full, completed from reference TRBV28 and TRBJ2-1, reads DVKVTQSSRYLVKRTGEKVFLECVQDMDHENMFWYRQDPGLGLRLIYFSYDVKMKEKGDIPEGYSVSREKKERFSLILESASTNQTSMYLCASQEVPTYNEQFFGPGTRLTVL.

This chain joins TRBV5-6 and TRBJ2-2; 8 bases fit TRBD1. CDR1 and CDR2 (germline): SGHDT, YYEEEE. The CDR3 runs 15 residues. V trimming: 1 base; J trimming: 5 bases; junction bases outside the gene matches: 4. CDR3 nucleotide sequence: TGTGCCAGCAGCTTGACAGGGGGTATAACCGGGGAGCTGTTTTTT. Translating gives CASSLTGGITGELFF.

J is TRBJ1-1 and V is TRBV6-5; 9 nucleotides align to TRBD1. The ends lost 5 bases at V and 2 bases at J; junction bases unmatched: 6. The CDR3 is 15 residues long. Germline assignment: CDR1 MNHEY and CDR2 SVGAGI. CDR3: CASSPRQGGNTEAFF. Here the CDR3 DNA reads TGTGCCAGCAGTCCCAGACAGGGGGGTAACACTGAAGCTTTCTTT.

This chain joins TRBV6-2 or TRBV6-3 and TRBJ1-2; 7 bases align to TRBD1. CDR3 length: 14 residues. V was pared by 5 bases and J by 0 bases, with 3 bases of the junction left unmatched. Germline CDR1 and CDR2: MNHEY and SVGEGT. The chain's CDR3 is CASSPTGTNYGYTF. The CDR3 nucleotides read TGTGCCAGCAGTCCGACAGGGACTAACTATGGCTACACCTTC.

The chain joins TRBV27 to TRBJ2-7; 8 bases align to TRBD1. The CDR3 loop spans 15 amino acids. J gave up 4 bases and V 5 bases, and 10 bases lay outside the gene matches. Germline V CDR1 and CDR2: MNHEY, SMNVEV (reference sequence). CDR3 nucleotides: TGTGCCAGCAGTCCTTCCCCAGGGGGCCGGTACGAGCAGTACTTC. This codes for CASSPSPGGRYEQYF.

This clone has only a few counts. This chain uses TRBV7-6 with TRBJ2-7; 8 bases align to TRBD2. Germline assignment: CDR1 SGHVS and CDR2 FNYEAQ. The CDR3 is 14 amino acids. Trimming removed 2 bases from V and 5 bases from J; junction bases left unmatched: 5. The CDR3 bases are TGTGCCAGCAGCTTAAGAGCGGGAGTCAACGAGCAGTACTTC. Translated, it gives CASSLRAGVNEQYF.

CDR3 protein: CASSEQGAEDEQYF. The CDR3 DNA follows: TGTGCCAGCAGCGAACAGGGGGCGGAGGACGAGCAGTACTTC. The chain couples TRBV28 to TRBJ2-7; TRBD1 agrees at 9 bases. Germline loops: CDR1 MDHEN, CDR2 SYDVKM. The CDR3 is 14 residues long. Germline trimming cut 6 bases from V and 5 bases from J; bases unmatched to any gene: 8. Supplemented by reference TRBV28 and TRBJ2-7, the full variable domain reads DVKVTQSSRYLVKRTGEKVFLECVQDMDHENMFWYRQDPGLGLRLIYFSYDVKMKEKGDIPEGYSVSREKKERFSLILESASTNQTSMYLCASSEQGAEDEQYFGPGTRLTVT.

The chain links TRBV5-4 to TRBJ1-1, with D hard to call. With 7 bases removed from V and 0 bases from J, the gap between germline ends came to 19 bases. The CDR3 sequence is 16 residues long. CDR1 and CDR2 (germline): SGHNT, YYREEE (reference sequence). For the CDR3, the DNA is TGTGCCAGCCGGGGTGTGTTATCAAACATGAACACTGAAGCTTTCTTT. Encoded protein: CASRGVLSNMNTEAFF.

The rearrangement uses TRBV3-1 (or the pseudogene TRBV3-2) and TRBJ1-1; tentative D call: TRBD1 (5 bases). Germline values: CDR1 LGHDT, CDR2 YNNKEL (reference sequence). The length of the CDR3 is 13 residues. V was pared by 2 bases and J by 4 bases, with 8 bases between. The CDR3 region has the DNA TGTGCCAGCAGCCAACTCAGGGCCACTGAAGCTTTCTTT. Amino acids: CASSQLRATEAFF.

The J gene is TRBJ1-3, the V gene TRBV18; D gene unclear. Germline loops: CDR1 KGHSH, CDR2 LQKENI. With 3 bases removed from V and 4 bases from J, the gap between germline ends came to 13 bases. The CDR3 length is 15 residues. The CDR3: CASSPTEAVGNTIYF. The DNA of the CDR3 is TGTGCCAGCTCACCGACCGAAGCGGTGGGAAACACCATATATTTT.